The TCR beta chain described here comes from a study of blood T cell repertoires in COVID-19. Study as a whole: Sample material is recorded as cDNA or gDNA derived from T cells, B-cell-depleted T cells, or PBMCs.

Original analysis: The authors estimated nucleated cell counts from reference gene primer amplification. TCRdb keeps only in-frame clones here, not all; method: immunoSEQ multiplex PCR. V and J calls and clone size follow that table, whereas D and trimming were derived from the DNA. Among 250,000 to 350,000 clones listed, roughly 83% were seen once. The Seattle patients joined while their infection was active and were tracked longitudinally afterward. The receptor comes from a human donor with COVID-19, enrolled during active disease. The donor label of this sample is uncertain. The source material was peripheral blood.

CDR3 DNA: TGTGCCTGGTCAGGGGCACCCTACGAGCAGTACTTC. It is translated as CAWSGAPYEQYF. The V and J genes are TRBV30 and TRBJ2-7; maybe TRBD1 (6 bases). The CDR3 has 12 amino acids. Between the trimmed V and J ends, which lost 5 bases and 2 bases, there was a span of 10 bases. Germline values: CDR1 GTSNPN, CDR2 SVGIG (reference sequence).